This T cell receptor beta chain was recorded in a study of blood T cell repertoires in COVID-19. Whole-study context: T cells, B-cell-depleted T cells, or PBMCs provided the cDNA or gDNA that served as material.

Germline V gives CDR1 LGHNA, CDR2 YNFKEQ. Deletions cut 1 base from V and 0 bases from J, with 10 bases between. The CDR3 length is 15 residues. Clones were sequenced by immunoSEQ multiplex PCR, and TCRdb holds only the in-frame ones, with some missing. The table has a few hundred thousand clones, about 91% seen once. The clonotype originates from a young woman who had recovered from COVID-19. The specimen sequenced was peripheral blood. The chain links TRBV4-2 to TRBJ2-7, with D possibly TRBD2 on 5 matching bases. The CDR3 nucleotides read TGTGCCAGCAGCCAAGCGGGATCCTTCTCCTACGAGCAGTACTTC. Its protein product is CASSQAGSFSYEQYF.